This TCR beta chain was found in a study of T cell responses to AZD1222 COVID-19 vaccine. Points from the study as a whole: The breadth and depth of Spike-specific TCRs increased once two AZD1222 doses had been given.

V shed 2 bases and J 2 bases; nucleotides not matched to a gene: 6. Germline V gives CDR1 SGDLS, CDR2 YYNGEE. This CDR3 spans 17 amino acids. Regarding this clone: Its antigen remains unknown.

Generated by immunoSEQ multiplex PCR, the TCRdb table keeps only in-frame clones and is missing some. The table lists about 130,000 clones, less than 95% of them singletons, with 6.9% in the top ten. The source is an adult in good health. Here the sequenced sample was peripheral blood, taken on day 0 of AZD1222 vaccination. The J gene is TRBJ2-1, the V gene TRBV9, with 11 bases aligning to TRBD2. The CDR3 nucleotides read TGTGCCAGCAGCGTGGAACTAGCGGGGGACCCCTACAATGAGCAGTTCTTC. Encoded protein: CASSVELAGDPYNEQFF.